This passage covers 27 T cell receptor beta chains from one sample sequenced in a study of cytomegalovirus exposure and HLA in healthy donors. PCR employed 60 Vbeta and 13 Jbeta primers. The method was immunoSEQ multiplex PCR; TCRdb's version includes in-frame clones alone and lacks a portion of them. Among approximately 97,000 clones listed, about 81% were seen once. Sequencing used PBMCs. Every receptor here comes from a man between 35 and 55 years old in good health and CMV-seropositive.

The rearrangement uses TRBV7-9 and TRBJ2-1; the D gene is possibly TRBD1 (6 bases). V lost 5 bases and J lost 4, with 9 bases in between. The CDR3 contains 13 residues. Germline loops: CDR1 SEHNR, CDR2 FQNEAQ (reference sequence). CDR3 protein: CASSLTGYNEQFF. The CDR3 nucleotides read TGTGCCAGCAGCCTGACAGGTTACAATGAGCAGTTCTTC.

The rearrangement joins TRBV5-1 to TRBJ2-7; 9 bases fit TRBD2. Per the germline V gene, CDR1 is SGHRS and CDR2 is YFSETQ. V trimming: 4 bases; J trimming: 5 bases; junction bases outside the gene matches: 7. The CDR3 has 14 residues. CDR3 amino acids: CASSLAGRDDEQYF. The CDR3, as DNA: TGCGCCAGCAGCCTAGCGGGAAGGGACGACGAGCAGTACTTC.

The chain carries TRBV6-5 and TRBJ1-1, with D tentatively TRBD1 (6 bases). This CDR3 contains 13 residues. Trimming cost V 6 bases and J 8 bases, with 16 bases left between them. Germline V lookup: CDR1 MNHEY, CDR2 SVGAGI. CDR3 sequence reads: CASRVPGQGEAFF. The DNA of the CDR3 is TGTGCCAGCAGGGTACCGGGACAAGGGGAAGCTTTCTTT.

The chain recombines TRBV30 with TRBJ1-5, with a tentative D call TRBD1 (5 bases). V lost 0 bases and J 5 bases, leaving 20 bases between the germline ends. The germline V gene encodes CDR1 GTSNPN and CDR2 SVGIG (reference sequence). The CDR3 is 17 residues long. CDR3 sequence reads: CAWSVGWPGQGDQPQHF. In DNA form, the CDR3 reads TGTGCCTGGAGTGTAGGGTGGCCAGGGCAAGGGGATCAGCCCCAGCATTTT. The full variable domain, completed using reference TRBV30 and TRBJ1-5, is SQTIHQWPATLVQPVGSPLSLECTVEGTSNPNLYWYRQAAGRGLQLLFYSVGIGQISSEVPQNLSASRPQDRQFILSSKKLLLSDSGFYLCAWSVGWPGQGDQPQHFGDGTRLSIL.

Concerning this clone itself: The germline gene is not matched at one end of the junction; a read error may be the cause. The rearrangement links TRBV10-3 to TRBJ2-1; possibly TRBD2 for D (5 bases). CDR1 ENHRY and CDR2 SYGVKD come from the germline V gene. The CDR3 spans 11 residues. The CDR3 region is CASSGEHEQFF. The CDR3 region has the DNA TGTGCCAGCAGTGGGGAGCATGAGCAGTTCTTC.

In this sample, this clone turned up once. The gene calls are TRBV6-1 and TRBJ1-5, with D maybe TRBD1 (6 bases). The germline V and J ends were trimmed by 6 bases and 4 bases, with 10 bases remaining between them. Germline CDR1 MNHNS, CDR2 SASEGT. This CDR3 comprises 13 residues. CDR3 sequence: CASRITGNQPQHF. CDR3 sequence (DNA): TGTGCCAGCAGGATAACAGGGAATCAGCCCCAGCATTTT.

The V and J genes are TRBV18 and TRBJ1-5, with D maybe TRBD1 (5 bases). This CDR3 spans 14 amino acids. CDR1 is KGHSH, CDR2 LQKENI, per germline. Trimming left V 4 bases short and J 4 bases short, with 11 bases between. CDR3 loop: CASSLAGGNQPQHF. The CDR3 nucleotides are TGTGCCAGCTCACTTGCCGGGGGGAATCAGCCCCAGCATTTT.

The V gene is TRBV2, the J gene TRBJ2-2; 9 positions agree with TRBD1. CDR1 and CDR2 (germline): SNHLY, FYNNEI. The CDR3 sequence is 15 residues long. The V and J ends lost 6 bases and 4 bases, in that order; junction bases with no gene match: 6. The chain's CDR3 is CASSLNRGLTGELFF. CDR3 bases: TGTGCCAGCAGCTTAAACAGGGGGCTCACCGGGGAGCTGTTTTTT.

The chain combines TRBV25-1 with TRBJ1-2; tentatively, D is TRBD1 (6 bases). With 8 bases removed from V and 9 bases from J, the gap between germline ends came to 10 bases. CDR1 is MGHDK, CDR2 SYGVNS, per germline. The CDR3 runs 10 residues. The CDR3 DNA is TGTGCCAGCGCAGGGGTGAGCTACACCTTC. As protein: CASAGVSYTF.

This clone was counted a few times. The chain is built from TRBV6-5 and TRBJ2-7; no firm D call. V lost 4 bases and J lost 3, with 4 bases in between. Germline V CDR1 and CDR2: MNHEY, SVGAGI. CDR3 length: 11 residues. The CDR3 nucleotides are TGTGCCAGCAGTTCTCTCTACGAGCAGTACTTC. As protein: CASSSLYEQYF.

CDR3 nucleotide sequence: TGTGCCAGCACCCTCTCCGGGGTAGCGGGAGTAGGGGAGCAGTTCTTC. Translation: CASTLSGVAGVGEQFF. The chain carries TRBV28 and TRBJ2-1; 9 bases line up with TRBD2. Germline V CDR1 and CDR2: MDHEN, SYDVKM. The CDR3 sequence is 16 residues long. Trimming took 7 bases from V and 10 from J; bases not matched to a gene: 17.

V gene TRBV29-1 combines with J gene TRBJ2-1, with a possible D match to TRBD2 (5 bases). Germline CDR1 SQVTM, CDR2 ANQGSEA. V lost 6 bases and J 4 bases, leaving 19 bases between the germline ends. The CDR3 is 15 amino acids. In DNA form, the CDR3 reads TGCAGCGTAGTGCGGGTTTCTAGTTCGTACAATGAGCAGTTCTTC. Residues: CSVVRVSSSYNEQFF.

This clone was seen a few times. The rearrangement joins TRBV11-2 to TRBJ2-1; 8 nucleotides line up with TRBD1. Germline V gene sequence: CDR1 SGHAT, CDR2 FQNNGV. Trimming took 0 bases from V and 8 from J; bases not matched to a gene: 0. This CDR3 contains 13 residues. CDR3 residues: CASSLDRGHEQFF. CDR3 coding DNA: TGTGCCAGCAGCTTAGACAGGGGGCATGAGCAGTTCTTC.

The chain uses TRBV5-1 and TRBJ1-5, with 12 bases that match TRBD1. The CDR3 loop spans 19 amino acids. V dropped 0 bases and J dropped 2; count of bases not matched to a gene: 9. Germline CDR1 reads SGHRS; CDR2 reads YFSETQ. The CDR3 loop reads CASSLVGDRGPKGNQPQHF. In DNA, the CDR3 is TGCGCCAGCAGCTTGGTAGGGGACAGGGGGCCGAAGGGCAATCAGCCCCAGCATTTT.

This chain joins TRBV6-5 and TRBJ1-2; maybe TRBD1 (5 bases). Trimming took off 0 bases at V and 5 bases at J, with 13 bases between the two ends. CDR3 size: 15 residues. Germline CDR1 and CDR2: MNHEY and SVGAGI. The CDR3 sequence: CASSYSLTAPYGYTF. In DNA, the CDR3 is TGTGCCAGCAGTTACTCTTTGACAGCCCCTTATGGCTACACCTTC.

The chain links TRBV18 to TRBJ2-5; D possibly corresponds to TRBD1 (6 bases). V was trimmed by 3 bases and J by 1 base, leaving 9 bases between them. This CDR3 region has 14 residues. Per germline, CDR1 KGHSH and CDR2 LQKENI. The chain's CDR3 is CASSPQQGQETQYF. The CDR3 DNA reads TGTGCCAGCTCACCGCAACAGGGCCAAGAGACCCAGTACTTC.

The genes are TRBV9 and TRBJ2-2, with TRBD2 identical over 7 bases. Germline trimming cut 4 bases from V and 2 bases from J; bases unmatched to any gene: 2. This CDR3 is 14 amino acids long. CDR1 and CDR2 from the germline V gene are SGDLS and YYNGEE. The CDR3 loop reads CASSWGGNTGELFF. DNA of the CDR3: TGTGCCAGCAGCTGGGGGGGAAACACCGGGGAGCTGTTTTTT.

This chain connects TRBV6-5 to TRBJ2-1; TRBD2 matches 8 bases. The germline V gene encodes CDR1 MNHEY and CDR2 SVGAGI. The CDR3 is 14 residues long. Trimming removed 5 bases from V and 5 bases from J; junction bases left unmatched: 5. CDR3 DNA sequence: TGTGCCAGCAGTCCCGGGGGGGCGGACAATGAGCAGTTCTTC. This translates into CASSPGGADNEQFF.

This clone was observed a few times. V and J are TRBV27 and TRBJ1-5; D ambiguous. Per the germline V gene, CDR1 is MNHEY and CDR2 is SMNVEV (reference sequence). The CDR3 is 16 residues long. Trimming took off 6 bases at V and 1 base at J, with 16 bases between the two ends. CDR3 sequence reads: CASRPMRGRSNQPQHF. The CDR3, as DNA: TGTGCCAGCAGGCCGATGCGGGGAAGGAGCAATCAGCCCCAGCATTTT.

This clone was detected once. The chain joins TRBV27 to TRBJ1-2, with 8 bases matching TRBD1. Germline-derived CDR1 and CDR2 are MNHEY and SMNVEV (reference sequence). The CDR3 runs 13 residues. V lost 5 bases and J lost 4; bases outside the gene matches: 3. The CDR3 here is CASSPGTGYGYTF. CDR3 sequence (DNA): TGTGCCAGCAGTCCCGGGACAGGCTATGGCTACACCTTC.

The chain combines TRBV5-1 with TRBJ2-1; TRBD1 might be the D (6 bases). The V end lost 3 bases, the J end lost 5 bases, and 12 bases lay between the germline ends. The CDR3 covers 14 residues. Germline assignment: CDR1 SGHRS and CDR2 YFSETQ. CDR3 nucleotide sequence: TGCGCCAGCAGCTCCCCGGGACACAACAATGAGCAGTTCTTC. Protein product: CASSSPGHNNEQFF. Full variable domain (remainder filled in from reference TRBV5-1 and TRBJ2-1): KAGVTQTPRYLIKTRGQQVTLSCSPISGHRSVSWYQQTPGQGLQFLFEYFSETQRNKGNFPGRFSGRQFSNSRSEMNVSTLELGDSALYLCASSSPGHNNEQFFGPGTRLTVL.

The chain carries TRBV5-1 and TRBJ1-5; 9 bases match TRBD1. V lost 0 bases, J lost 5 bases, and 6 bases stayed unmatched. CDR1 and CDR2 (germline): SGHRS, YFSETQ. The CDR3 runs 16 residues. CDR3 sequence (DNA): TGCGCCAGCAGCTTGGGAGGAACAGGGGGCTATCAGCCCCAGCATTTT. This sequence encodes CASSLGGTGGYQPQHF.

This clone was picked up one time. V gene TRBV6-1 combines with J gene TRBJ2-3; TRBD2 agrees at 8 bases. CDR3 size: 14 residues. The ends lost 4 bases at V and 7 bases at J; junction bases unmatched: 7. Germline V CDR1 and CDR2: MNHNS, SASEGT. CDR3 sequence reads: CASSGVRGVYTQYF. CDR3 coding DNA: TGTGCCAGCAGTGGGGTGCGGGGGGTATATACGCAGTATTTT.

The chain employs TRBV6-5 and TRBJ2-2; D perhaps matches TRBD2 (5 bases). Trimming cost V 8 bases and J 0 bases, with 7 bases left between them. Germline CDR1 and CDR2: MNHEY and SVGAGI. The CDR3 has 13 residues. The CDR3 DNA reads as TGTGCCAGCGAGGGATCGAACACCGGGGAGCTGTTTTTT. It encodes CASEGSNTGELFF.

The table lists this clone with a few counts. The junction departs from germline at one end; a sequencing error may be responsible. The chain has TRBV7-9 and TRBJ2-3; D remains unclear. Germline loops: CDR1 SEHNR, CDR2 FQNEAQ (reference sequence). The CDR3 extends over 11 amino acids. Here the CDR3 DNA reads TGTTCCAGCAGCCACGAGGATACGCAGTATTTT. Residues: CSSSHEDTQYF. The full variable domain, in which reference TRBV7-9 and TRBJ2-3 provide the parts outside the CDR3, is DTGVSQNPRHKITKRGQNVTFRCDPISEHNRLYWYRQTLGQGPEFLTYFQNEAQLEKSRLLSDRFSAERPKGSFSTLEIQRTEQGDSAMYLCSSSHEDTQYFGPGTRLTVL.

The rearrangement joins TRBV7-9 to TRBJ2-7, with 14 bases matching TRBD2. V lost 1 base to trimming and J lost 2 bases; unmatched junction nucleotides: 7. This CDR3 contains 18 residues. Germline lookup yields CDR1 SEHNR and CDR2 FQNEAQ (reference sequence). The CDR3 region is CASSLVGTSGGSTYEQYF. CDR3 DNA sequence: TGTGCCAGCAGCTTAGTGGGGACTAGCGGGGGCTCTACCTACGAGCAGTACTTC. Full variable domain (remainder filled in from reference TRBV7-9 and TRBJ2-7): DTGVSQNPRHKITKRGQNVTFRCDPISEHNRLYWYRQTLGQGPEFLTYFQNEAQLEKSRLLSDRFSAERPKGSFSTLEIQRTEQGDSAMYLCASSLVGTSGGSTYEQYFGPGTRLTVT.

The chain has TRBV11-1 and TRBJ2-7; weak D call: TRBD2 (6 bases). Trimming left V 1 base short and J 7 bases short, with 14 bases between. The CDR3 length is 14 residues. Germline V gives CDR1 SGHAT, CDR2 FQDESV (reference sequence). This CDR3 reads CASSLDAGLREQYF. The CDR3 DNA is TGTGCCAGCAGCTTAGATGCGGGGTTAAGGGAGCAGTACTTC.